This is a list of T cell receptor beta chains from one sample in a study of post-analysis software for immune sequencing data. Via MiXCR, TCRdb re-called the PCR reads, giving one row per CDR3 protein. Among almost 700,000 distinct CDR3 sequences listed, approximately 60% were seen once. The sequenced sample was blood. These receptors all come from a girl aged 2 to 9 with multiple sclerosis. Each CDR3 is given with its conserved first and last residue. D genes are given only for firm matches. Clone size is given for some rows only: seen once, a few or many times, or a class if the clone is expanded.

v_gene,j_gene,d_gene,abundance,CDR3aa,CDR3nt
TRBV20-1,TRBJ2-7,NA,NA,CSARTLARYEQYF,TGCAGTGCTAGAACCTTAGCGAGATACGAGCAGTACTTC
TRBV7-2,TRBJ2-1,NA,NA,CASSTYDGNNEQFF,TGTGCCAGCAGCACCTATGACGGGAACAATGAGCAGTTCTTC
TRBV29-1,TRBJ1-2,NA,few,CSVVGGFYGYTF,TGCAGCGTTGTGGGGGGATTCTATGGCTACACCTTC
TRBV20-1,TRBJ2-1,NA,NA,CSAIKEGNEQFF,TGCAGTGCTATTAAGGAGGGCAATGAGCAGTTCTTC
TRBV29-1,TRBJ2-6,NA,NA,CGVEAGANVLTF,TGCGGCGTGGAGGCTGGGGCCAACGTCCTGACTTTC
TRBV6-6,TRBJ2-1,NA,NA,CASSYNRAYNEQFF,TGTGCCAGCAGTTACAACAGGGCCTACAATGAGCAGTTCTTC
TRBV6-6,TRBJ1-2,NA,once,CASSYSQGAPNYGYTF,TGTGCCAGCAGTTACTCGCAGGGAGCCCCTAACTATGGCTACACCTTC
TRBV12-3/TRBV12-4,TRBJ1-1,NA,NA,CASSLWGATEAFF,TGTGCCAGCAGTTTATGGGGGGCCACTGAAGCTTTCTTT
TRBV20-1,TRBJ1-5,NA,NA,CSASAFNQPQHF,TGCAGTGCTAGCGCCTTCAATCAGCCCCAGCATTTT
TRBV20-1,TRBJ2-1,TRBD2,NA,CSARYLAGGRYNEQFF,TGCAGTGCTAGGTATCTAGCGGGAGGCCGCTACAATGAGCAGTTCTTC
TRBV11-2,TRBJ2-1,NA,NA,CASSLDIVGASYNEQFF,TGTGCCAGCAGCTTGGACATAGTAGGAGCGTCCTACAATGAGCAGTTCTTC
TRBV12-3/TRBV12-4,TRBJ2-1,NA,NA,CASSSPQADEQFF,TGTGCCAGCAGTTCCCCTCAGGCTGATGAGCAGTTCTTC
TRBV27,TRBJ2-1,TRBD1,NA,CASSKLQGDNEQFF,TGTGCCAGCAGTAAACTACAGGGGGACAATGAGCAGTTCTTC
TRBV7-9,TRBJ1-5,TRBD1,NA,CASSSDRGPAGPQHF,TGTGCCAGCAGCTCCGACAGGGGCCCCGCAGGGCCCCAGCATTTT
TRBV5-1,TRBJ2-3,NA,NA,CASSLVEGDTDTQYF,TGCGCCAGCAGCTTGGTGGAAGGGGACACAGATACGCAGTATTTT
TRBV5-5,TRBJ1-6,NA,NA,CASSWGQARYNSPLHF,TGTGCCAGCAGCTGGGGGCAGGCCCGCTATAATTCACCCCTCCACTTT
TRBV5-1,TRBJ2-3,TRBD2,NA,CASSPGLAGGIRTDTQYF,TGCGCCAGCAGCCCCGGTTTAGCGGGGGGGATTCGCACAGATACGCAGTATTTT
TRBV7-8,TRBJ2-7,NA,NA,CASSLASLGGDTYEQYF,TGTGCCAGCAGCTTAGCATCCCTGGGGGGGGACACCTACGAGCAGTACTTC
TRBV3-1,TRBJ2-4,NA,NA,CASSQRTGAKNIQYF,TGTGCCAGCAGCCAACGCACGGGGGCCAAAAACATTCAGTACTTC
TRBV6-2/TRBV6-3,TRBJ2-1,NA,NA,CASSYAALGGASGHEQFF,TGTGCCAGCAGTTACGCGGCGCTGGGGGGCGCGAGTGGTCATGAGCAGTTCTTC
TRBV14,TRBJ2-7,TRBD1,NA,CASSQIDRAAEQYF,TGTGCCAGCAGCCAAATCGACAGGGCGGCCGAGCAGTACTTC
TRBV27,TRBJ2-4,TRBD1,NA,CASTRTGVAKNIQYF,TGTGCCAGCACCCGGACAGGGGTAGCCAAAAACATTCAGTACTTC
TRBV12-3/TRBV12-4,TRBJ2-7,TRBD2,NA,CASSPGGVPYEQYF,TGTGCCAGCAGTCCCGGGGGGGTTCCCTACGAGCAGTACTTC
TRBV29-1,TRBJ2-1,NA,NA,CSVDSVANEQFF,TGCAGCGTTGATAGCGTGGCCAATGAGCAGTTCTTC
TRBV29-1,TRBJ2-5,TRBD1,NA,CSVIQDRGYQETQYF,TGCAGCGTGATACAGGACAGGGGGTACCAAGAGACCCAGTACTTC
TRBV12-3/TRBV12-4,TRBJ2-7,TRBD2,NA,CASSAGTSGPLSYEQYF,TGTGCCAGCAGTGCCGGGACTAGCGGGCCCTTATCCTACGAGCAGTACTTC
TRBV7-2,TRBJ2-2,NA,NA,CASSLYGAASNTGELFF,TGTGCCAGCAGCTTATATGGGGCGGCCTCGAACACCGGGGAGCTGTTTTTT
TRBV20-1,TRBJ2-3,TRBD2,NA,CSASLSTSGGTDTQYF,TGCAGTGCTAGCCTCTCGACTAGCGGGGGGACAGATACGCAGTATTTT
TRBV29-1,TRBJ1-2,NA,NA,CSVDMGTIGYTF,TGCAGCGTAGATATGGGGACTATTGGCTACACCTTC
TRBV11-2,TRBJ2-1,TRBD2,NA,CASSFLRMGGSTRNEQFF,TGTGCCAGCAGCTTCCTGCGTATGGGCGGGAGTACAAGGAATGAGCAGTTCTTC
TRBV7-9,TRBJ2-1,NA,NA,CASSFYPVNEQFF,TGTGCCAGCAGCTTCTATCCCGTTAATGAGCAGTTCTTC
TRBV7-8,TRBJ2-4,NA,once,CASSLEIRIAKNIQYF,TGTGCCAGCAGCTTAGAAATTCGTATAGCCAAAAACATTCAGTACTTC
TRBV6-6,TRBJ1-2,NA,NA,CASSPPRTVGEIYGYTF,TGTGCCAGCAGTCCCCCTAGGACCGTCGGGGAGATCTATGGCTACACCTTC
TRBV5-1,TRBJ2-4,NA,NA,CASSLDPKNIQYF,TGCGCCAGCAGCTTGGACCCCAAAAACATTCAGTACTTC
TRBV29-1,TRBJ2-1,NA,NA,CSERTAELMNDNEQFF,TGCAGCGAAAGGACGGCGGAGCTTATGAACGACAATGAGCAGTTCTTC
TRBV7-2,TRBJ2-1,TRBD1,NA,CASSLTGDWFNEQFF,TGTGCCAGCAGCCTAACAGGGGATTGGTTTAATGAGCAGTTCTTC
TRBV5-1,TRBJ2-3,NA,NA,CASSLVDQGGADTQYF,TGCGCCAGCAGCTTGGTCGACCAGGGGGGCGCAGATACGCAGTATTTT
TRBV29-1,TRBJ1-1,NA,NA,CSVREGGSDTEAFF,TGCAGCGTCCGCGAGGGGGGATCCGACACTGAAGCTTTCTTT
TRBV27,TRBJ1-2,NA,once,CASGPAANYGYTF,TGTGCCAGCGGACCGGCCGCTAACTATGGCTACACCTTC
TRBV5-1,TRBJ2-7,NA,NA,CASSFRDPTYEQYF,TGCGCCAGCAGCTTCCGGGATCCCACCTACGAGCAGTACTTC
TRBV6-2/TRBV6-3,TRBJ2-5,NA,NA,CASRRQLQETQYF,TGTGCCAGCAGGCGACAGTTACAAGAGACCCAGTACTTC